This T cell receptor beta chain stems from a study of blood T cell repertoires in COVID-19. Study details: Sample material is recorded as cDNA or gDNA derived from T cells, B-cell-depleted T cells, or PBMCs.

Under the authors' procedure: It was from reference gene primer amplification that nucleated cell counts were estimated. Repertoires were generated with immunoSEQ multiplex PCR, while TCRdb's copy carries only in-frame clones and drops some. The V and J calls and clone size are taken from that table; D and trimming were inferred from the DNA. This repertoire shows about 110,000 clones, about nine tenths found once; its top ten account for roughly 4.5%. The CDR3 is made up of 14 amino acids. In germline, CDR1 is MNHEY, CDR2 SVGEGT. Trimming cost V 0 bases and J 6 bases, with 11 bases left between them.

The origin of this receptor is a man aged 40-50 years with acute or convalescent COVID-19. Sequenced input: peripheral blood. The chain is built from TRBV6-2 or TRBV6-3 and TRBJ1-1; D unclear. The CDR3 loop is CASSYSGDWPEAFF. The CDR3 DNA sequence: TGTGCCAGCAGTTACTCCGGCGACTGGCCTGAAGCTTTCTTT.